This entry is about one T cell receptor beta chain. No antigen is known for it. The sample originates from a study of radiation and T cells in renal cell carcinoma. Study-wide context: Nephrectomy followed 15 Gy stereotactic body radiation by 4 weeks. Study observations and caveats: Without pretreatment biopsies, baseline tumor clonotype presence was undetermined.

As to time point: baseline pretreatment blood. Sample treatment: 15 Gy SBRT to primary tumor, nephrectomy 4 weeks later. Sequencing was performed with immunoSEQ multiplex PCR; in TCRdb, only in-frame clones are kept and a portion is missing. The sample holds more than 95,000 clones; approximately 82% are singletons and the top ten take under 4%. V was pared by 10 bases and J by 4 bases, with 11 bases between. CDR3 size: 11 residues. The V gene's germline CDR1 is SGHTA and CDR2 FQGNSA. The source was blood, collected from a patient whose treatment included radiotherapy and nephrectomy. V gene TRBV7-2 combines with J gene TRBJ2-7; TRBD1 might be the D (5 bases). The sequence was obtained from a woman aged 60-70 years with renal cell carcinoma. The CDR3 reads CATTDRYEQYF. The CDR3 DNA reads TGTGCCACCACCGACAGATACGAGCAGTACTTC. Looking up the rest from reference TRBV7-2 and TRBJ2-7 gives the full variable domain: GAGVSQSPSNKVTEKGKDVELRCDPISGHTALYWYRQSLGQGLEFLIYFQGNSAPDKSGLPSDRFSAERTGGSVSTLTIQRTQQEDSAVYLCATTDRYEQYFGPGTRLTVT.